This record covers a single T cell receptor beta chain. The data belong to a study of blood T cell repertoires in COVID-19. Study-wide background: The origin of the acute and convalescent COVID-19 samples was the United States, Italy and Spain. Sources were T cells, B-cell-depleted T cells, or PBMCs; the material itself was cDNA or gDNA.

Original processing methods: Using reference gene primer amplification, nucleated cell counts were estimated. Clones were read by immunoSEQ multiplex PCR, and TCRdb kept only the in-frame ones, dropping some. V, J and clone size were drawn from that table, and D and trimming were deduced from the DNA. The sample lists around 76,000 clones; 70% to 85% were seen once. The germline gives CDR1 LGHDT, CDR2 YNNKEL (reference sequence). Between the trimmed V and J ends, which lost 3 bases and 4 bases, there was a span of 12 bases. This CDR3 spans 14 amino acids. Sequencing used peripheral blood. The rearrangement links TRBV3-1 (or the pseudogene TRBV3-2) to TRBJ1-2, with D possibly being TRBD1 (5 bases). The clonotype originates from a woman aged 70-85 years with acute or convalescent COVID-19. The CDR3, as DNA: TGTGCCAGCAGCCAGATCTCCGGGGGCTATGGCTACACCTTC. Protein sequence: CASSQISGGYGYTF.